One and the same sample provided the 23 T cell receptor beta chains below, sequenced in a study of T cells in Graves' hyperthyroidism and ophthalmopathy. Researchers took RNA transcripts and amplified the TCR beta CDR3 regions from them. Researchers ran a first-round RT-PCR on the TCR CDR3 using the HTBI primer set. A single record per CDR3 protein comes from TCRdb applying MiXCR to the multiplex PCR reads. This sample has about 410,000 distinct CDR3 sequences; roughly 15% occur once, and the top ten carry less than 15%. Specimen: blood. Source of these receptors: a man aged 18 to 35 with Graves' ophthalmopathy.

This clonotype was seen repeatedly, ten times or more. The rearrangement links TRBV15 to TRBJ1-5; D is unresolved. The V end was cut by 5 bases, the J end by 5 bases, with 10 bases between. The CDR3 covers 13 residues. CDR1 is LNHNV and CDR2 is YYDKDF in the germline V gene (reference sequence). The CDR3 spells CATSARQDQPQHF. CDR3 nucleotides: TGTGCCACCAGCGCCCGGCAAGATCAGCCCCAGCATTTT.

This clonotype was counted at least ten times. V gene TRBV30 combines with J gene TRBJ2-3, with TRBD2 matching 10 bases. CDR3 size: 16 residues. V shed 1 base and J 3 bases; nucleotides not matched to a gene: 7. Germline V gene lookup returns CDR1 GTSNPN and CDR2 SVGIG (reference sequence). CDR3 sequence: CAWSGRTSGITDTQYF. CDR3 coding DNA: TGTGCCTGGAGTGGTCGTACTAGCGGGATTACAGATACGCAGTATTTT.

This CDR3 reads CASSPGDSSNQPQHF. CDR3 DNA sequence: TGCGCCAGCAGCCCCGGGGACAGTAGCAATCAGCCCCAGCATTTT. The rearrangement uses TRBV5-1 and TRBJ1-5, with 7 bases aligning to TRBD1. J gave up 0 bases and V 4 bases, and 4 bases lay outside the gene matches. The germline CDR1 and CDR2 sequences are SGHRS and YFSETQ. The CDR3 is 15 amino acids.

This clonotype was observed many times. This chain links TRBV5-1 with TRBJ2-6; D is undetermined. The germline CDR1 and CDR2 sequences are SGHRS and YFSETQ. The CDR3 runs 13 residues. The V and J ends lost 3 bases and 5 bases respectively, with 6 bases between them. The CDR3 DNA sequence: TGCGCCAGCAGCTCCTTGAGGGCCAACGTCCTGACTTTC. This encodes CASSSLRANVLTF.

The rearrangement joins TRBV19 to TRBJ2-7; a weak D match, TRBD1 (5 bases). The CDR3 totals 13 residues. The V end was cut by 9 bases, the J end by 0 bases, with 12 bases between. The germline CDR1 and CDR2 sequences are LNHDA and SQIVND (reference sequence). DNA for the CDR3: TGTGCCAGCAGGACACCGAGCTCCTACGAGCAGTACTTC. Protein: CASRTPSSYEQYF. The full variable domain, in which reference TRBV19 and TRBJ2-7 provide the parts outside the CDR3, is DGGITQSPKYLFRKEGQNVTLSCEQNLNHDAMYWYRQDPGQGLRLIYYSQIVNDFQKGDIAEGYSVSREKKESFPLTVTSAQKNPTAFYLCASRTPSSYEQYFGPGTRLTVT.

This clonotype has ten or more counts. J is TRBJ2-5 and V is TRBV7-2, with a tentative D call TRBD2 (5 bases). Germline-derived CDR1 and CDR2 are SGHTA and FQGNSA. The CDR3 spans 14 residues. V was pared by 5 bases and J by 1 base, with 11 bases between. The CDR3 sequence: CASSRARGQETQYF. DNA for the CDR3: TGTGCCAGCAGCCGAGCCCGGGGCCAAGAGACCCAGTACTTC.

This clonotype was counted at least ten times. The chain is built from TRBV5-8 and TRBJ1-2; 11 positions agree with TRBD1. This CDR3 is 14 amino acids long. With V trimmed by 4 bases and J by 7 bases, 6 bases remained unmatched. Germline V gene sequence: CDR1 SGHTS, CDR2 YDEGEE. The CDR3 sequence is CASSPTGTGGGYTF. Here the CDR3 DNA reads TGTGCCAGCAGCCCTACCGGGACAGGGGGTGGCTACACCTTC.

This clonotype turned up a few times. A much bigger clone sits one base away, suggesting this may be a read error. The chain uses TRBV2 and TRBJ2-1, with 7 bases matching TRBD1. The J segment lost 9 bases and the V segment lost 9 bases, leaving 11 bases of the junction unmatched. This CDR3 has 13 residues. Looked up from germline, CDR1 is SNHLY and CDR2 is FYNNEI. For the CDR3, the DNA is TGTGCCAGTGACCGGGACAGCAACAGTGAGCAGTTCTTC. Protein sequence: CASDRDSNSEQFF.

There are many counts of this clonotype. V gene TRBV5-5 combines with J gene TRBJ1-1; D not resolved. This CDR3 has 15 amino acids. Looked up from germline, CDR1 is SGHKS and CDR2 is YYEKEE (reference sequence). V lost 0 bases, J lost 4 bases, and 13 bases lay in between. CDR3 nucleotides: TGTGCCAGCAGCTTGGTGTCAACACGGAGCACTGAAGCTTTCTTT. This sequence encodes CASSLVSTRSTEAFF. Variable domain in full (rest from reference TRBV5-5 and TRBJ1-1): DAGVTQSPTHLIKTRGQQVTLRCSPISGHKSVSWYQQVLGQGPQFIFQYYEKEERGRGNFPDRFSARQFPNYSSELNVNALLLGDSALYLCASSLVSTRSTEAFFGQGTRLTVV.

The sample holds a few counts of this clonotype. The rearrangement uses TRBV10-3 and TRBJ2-1; 7 bases are shared with TRBD2. This CDR3 is 17 amino acids long. The germline CDR1 and CDR2 sequences are ENHRY and SYGVKD. Unmatched junction bases numbered 19, after V lost 6 bases and J lost 8 bases. CDR3 sequence reads: CAISGALGRETGDEQFF. CDR3 in DNA: TGTGCCATCAGCGGGGCATTGGGGCGGGAGACGGGCGATGAGCAGTTCTTC.

This clonotype was detected many times. V and J are TRBV12-3 or TRBV12-4 and TRBJ2-1; no definite D call. Deletions cut 3 bases from V and 0 bases from J, with 0 bases between. This CDR3 spans 12 amino acids. The CDR3 DNA reads as TGTGCCAGCAGTTTCTCCTACAATGAGCAGTTCTTC. Its translation is CASSFSYNEQFF.

CDR3 sequence: CAWSVRWERNTGELFF. The DNA for the CDR3 is TGTGCCTGGAGTGTACGGTGGGAAAGGAACACCGGGGAGCTGTTTTTT. V is TRBV30 and J is TRBJ2-2; no clear D. Germline V gene lookup returns CDR1 GTSNPN and CDR2 SVGIG (reference sequence). The CDR3 runs 16 residues. Trimming took 0 bases from V and 1 from J, leaving 12 bases between them.

This clonotype has ten or more counts. V is TRBV11-2 and J is TRBJ2-1; 8 bases match TRBD2. Germline loops: CDR1 SGHAT, CDR2 FQNNGV. The length of the CDR3 is 12 residues. The J segment lost 14 bases and the V segment lost 4 bases, leaving 7 bases of the junction unmatched. This CDR3 is CASSYRGGYKFF. CDR3 DNA sequence: TGTGCCAGCAGCTACCGCGGGGGGTATAAGTTCTTC.

This clonotype was counted at least ten times. The chain combines TRBV7-9 with TRBJ2-7, with TRBD2 identical over 8 bases. The CDR3 totals 16 residues. The trim removed 1 base at V and 4 bases at J, leaving 9 bases unmatched. Per germline, CDR1 SEHNR and CDR2 FQNEAQ (reference sequence). The CDR3 DNA reads as TGTGCCAGCAGCTTAGGGGAGCGGGAGACCCCATACGAGCAGTACTTC. It is translated as CASSLGERETPYEQYF. The variable domain in full, with the rest retrieved from reference TRBV7-9 and TRBJ2-7, is DTGVSQNPRHKITKRGQNVTFRCDPISEHNRLYWYRQTLGQGPEFLTYFQNEAQLEKSRLLSDRFSAERPKGSFSTLEIQRTEQGDSAMYLCASSLGERETPYEQYFGPGTRLTVT.

J is TRBJ2-3 and V is TRBV6-1; TRBD2 agrees at 13 bases. The length of the CDR3 is 16 residues. V was pared by 6 bases and J by 10 bases, with 13 bases of the junction left unmatched. The germline V gene encodes CDR1 MNHNS and CDR2 SASEGT. This CDR3 is CASSTGLAGEIGSQYF. The CDR3 nucleotides are TGTGCCAGCAGCACTGGACTAGCGGGAGAAATCGGCTCGCAGTATTTT.

This clonotype showed up many times. This rearrangement joins TRBV12-3 or TRBV12-4 to TRBJ1-2; TRBD1 aligns across 8 bases. This CDR3 spans 13 amino acids. V shed 5 bases, J shed 4 bases, and the junction held 3 bases outside the gene matches. The CDR3 reads CASSPGGFYGYTF. The CDR3 region has the DNA TGTGCCAGCAGTCCAGGGGGCTTCTATGGCTACACCTTC.

Worth noting for this clonotype: One base away lies a much larger clone, so this may be a sequencing read error. The rearrangement uses TRBV9 and TRBJ1-2; D is perhaps TRBD1 (6 bases). V dropped 3 bases and J dropped 6 bases, with 18 bases sitting between them. Germline V gene lookup returns CDR1 SGDLS and CDR2 YYNGEE. The CDR3 consists of 15 residues. The CDR3 loop is CASSAVRGGGHGYTF. The CDR3 region has the DNA TGTGCCAGCAGCGCAGTTCGTGGGGGCGGCCATGGCTACACCTTC.

This clonotype was found a few times. J is TRBJ1-2 and V is TRBV4-1; D might be TRBD1 (6 bases). The V end lost 3 bases, the J end lost 4 bases, and 12 bases lay between the germline ends. The germline V gene encodes CDR1 MGHRA and CDR2 YSYEKL. The CDR3 length is 14 residues. The CDR3 reads CASSQGGGTYGYTF. The CDR3 DNA follows: TGCGCCAGCAGCCAGGGGGGCGGGACCTATGGCTACACCTTC.

In its sample, this clonotype was seen a few times. The V and J genes are TRBV6-5 and TRBJ1-1; D call uncertain. Germline V gene sequence: CDR1 MNHEY, CDR2 SVGAGI. Trimming pared 2 bases from V and 7 bases from J, leaving 14 bases between. The CDR3 runs to 14 residues. CDR3 residues: CASSYRPLGDEAFF. DNA of the CDR3: TGTGCCAGCAGTTACCGACCGTTAGGAGATGAAGCTTTCTTT.

This clonotype showed up just a few times. The genes are TRBV27 and TRBJ2-7; perhaps TRBD1 as D (5 bases). The CDR3 length is 15 residues. The V gene's germline CDR1 is MNHEY and CDR2 SMNVEV (reference sequence). Trimming pared 3 bases from V and 0 bases from J, leaving 12 bases between. The DNA for the CDR3 is TGTGCCAGCAGTTTTTTGGCCACAGGCTCCTACGAGCAGTACTTC. Protein sequence: CASSFLATGSYEQYF.

This clonotype was detected ten times or more. The chain employs TRBV30 and TRBJ1-1; 11 bases map to TRBD1. The germline CDR1 and CDR2 sequences are GTSNPN and SVGIG (reference sequence). V shed 4 bases, J shed 7 bases, and the junction held 8 bases outside the gene matches. The CDR3 is made up of 14 amino acids. This CDR3 reads CAWTEGQGEGEAFF. The DNA of the CDR3 is TGTGCCTGGACCGAGGGACAGGGGGAGGGTGAAGCTTTCTTT.

This clonotype came up a few times. DNA for the CDR3: TGTGCCAGCAGCCAGACACAAACTAATGAAAAACTGTTTTTT. Protein product: CASSQTQTNEKLFF. V is TRBV7-9 and J is TRBJ1-4, with no clear D. The germline gives CDR1 SEHNR, CDR2 FQNEAQ (reference sequence). CDR3 length: 14 residues. V gave up 5 bases and J gave up 1 base, with 8 bases separating them.

V gene TRBV7-9 combines with J gene TRBJ2-7, with unresolved D. Looked up from germline, CDR1 is SEHNR and CDR2 is FQNEAQ (reference sequence). With 1 base removed from V and 2 bases from J, the gap between germline ends came to 12 bases. The CDR3 totals 15 residues. DNA of the CDR3: TGTGCCAGCAGCTTAGAATACACCCCCGCCTACGAGCAGTACTTC. This encodes CASSLEYTPAYEQYF.